The clone carrying this T cell receptor beta chain has a handful of counts. Its target is not known. CDR3 length: 11 amino acids. Looked up from germline, CDR1 is DFQATT and CDR2 is SNEGSKA (reference sequence). V lost 4 bases and J lost 5, with 9 bases in between. Primers used in a second PCR of roughly 6 to 11 cycles were a sample-barcoded 5' primer and a J-beta primer mix. Each cDNA molecule carried a tag from a template-switch adaptor that contained 12 random nucleotides. Via MiXCR, TCRdb re-called the 5' RACE reads, giving one row per CDR3 protein. The sample consists of 850,000 to 950,000 distinct CDR3 sequences, roughly 26% of them appearing once. The sample is drawn from a study of blood T cells in healthy people across ages. Study overall: Template switching recovered approximately one barcoded beta molecule for every two T cells.

Findings and limits, study-wide: Leaving the PBMCs unsorted stopped any conclusive comparison of naive versus antigen-experienced cells.

The sequencing input was blood. The clonotype was recovered from a woman aged 80 or older in good health. The chain links TRBV20-1 to TRBJ2-7; D not certain. The CDR3 sequence is CSATRSNEQYF. The CDR3, as DNA: TGCAGTGCTACCCGGTCGAACGAGCAGTACTTC.